This T cell receptor beta chain is drawn from a study of control samples from healthy donors and cancer patients. This table comes from immunoSEQ multiplex PCR, and its TCRdb copy is limited to in-frame clones, with some not included. The data hold 70,000 or so clones, with nearly 90% observed a single time. The TCR was taken from a man between 60 and 75 years old with lung cancer. The source material was PBMCs.

CDR3 sequence reads: CASSFASGGTDTQYF. CDR3 nucleotides: TGTGCCAGCAGCTTCGCCTCCGGGGGCACAGATACGCAGTATTTT. This chain uses TRBV13 with TRBJ2-3; weak D call: TRBD2 (5 bases). The CDR3 has 15 amino acids. V shed 3 bases and J shed 1 base, with 11 bases lying between them. The germline gives CDR1 PRHDT, CDR2 FYEKMQ (reference sequence).